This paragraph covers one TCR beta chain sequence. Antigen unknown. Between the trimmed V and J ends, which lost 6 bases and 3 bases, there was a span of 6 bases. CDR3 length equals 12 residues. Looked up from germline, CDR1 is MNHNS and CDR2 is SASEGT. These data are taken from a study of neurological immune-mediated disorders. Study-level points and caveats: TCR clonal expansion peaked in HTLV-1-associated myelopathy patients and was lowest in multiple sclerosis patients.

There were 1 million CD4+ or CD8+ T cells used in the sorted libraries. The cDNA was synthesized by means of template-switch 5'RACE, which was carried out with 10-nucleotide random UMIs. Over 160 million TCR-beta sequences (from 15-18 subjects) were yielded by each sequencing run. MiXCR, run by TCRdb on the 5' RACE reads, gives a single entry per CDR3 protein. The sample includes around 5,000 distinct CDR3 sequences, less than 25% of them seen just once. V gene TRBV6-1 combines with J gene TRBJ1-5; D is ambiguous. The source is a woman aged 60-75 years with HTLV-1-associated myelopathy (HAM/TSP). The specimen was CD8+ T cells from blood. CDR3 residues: CASRHFNQPQHF. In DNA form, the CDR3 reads TGTGCCAGCAGGCATTTCAATCAGCCCCAGCATTTT.